The clone carrying this T cell receptor (beta chain) was counted at least ten times. Its antigen is unknown. V dropped 8 bases and J dropped 5; count of bases not matched to a gene: 13. Germline-derived CDR1 and CDR2 are SGHTA and FQGNSA. This CDR3 contains 15 residues. This specimen belongs to a study of human T cells and chemical hapten exposure. Stated time point: patch test 1, 2 weeks after DPC sensitization. Treatment described: therapeutic diphenylcyclopropenone sensitization with weekly scalp DPC. Donation of samples came from alopecia patients who were 18 to 70 years old and suitable for DPC. Study-wide findings and caveats: Among TCRs, those above 1 in 1000 frequency were unaffected by DPC sensitization. Donors' alopecia may make their immune response differ from healthy people's.

TCRdb fed the RACE reads into MiXCR, producing one record per CDR3 protein. The sample contains around 380,000 distinct CDR3 sequences, more than 4.5% of which appear only once. The rearrangement links TRBV7-2 to TRBJ2-7; 9 nucleotides agree with TRBD1. This sample comprised whole blood, obtained in connection with sensitization to the hapten diphenylcyclopropenone (DPC). The clonotype comes from a woman aged 45 to 65 with alopecia areata. Some clones in this sample may be carry-over from other donors' samples. For the CDR3, the DNA is TGTGCCAGCTTGGGGCCCCGGGACAGGGCCCACGAGCAGTACTTC. Protein: CASLGPRDRAHEQYF.